This T cell receptor (beta chain) was sequenced for a study of blood T cell repertoires in COVID-19. Study summary: Some COVID-19 samples were acute and others convalescent; all came from the United States, Italy and Spain. T cells, B-cell-depleted T cells, or PBMCs supplied cDNA or gDNA.

The CDR3 extends over 16 amino acids. The germline V gene encodes CDR1 KGHSH and CDR2 LQKENI. With V trimmed by 2 bases and J by 10 bases, 12 bases remained unmatched. Assay used: immunoSEQ multiplex PCR; TCRdb lists only in-frame clones, some missing. The sample has approximately 150,000 clones, 85% to 90% seen once. Seattle patients were enrolled while actively infected and followed longitudinally. The clonotype was recovered from a man aged 18 to 30 with COVID-19, enrolled during active disease. The chain recombines TRBV18 with TRBJ2-1; 9 bases match TRBD1. The specimen was peripheral blood. The CDR3 loop reads CASSPSPNRGHGEQFF. The CDR3 coding sequence is TGTGCCAGCTCACCATCTCCGAACAGGGGGCATGGAGAGCAGTTCTTC.